This TCR beta chain was recovered during a study of blood T cells in healthy people across ages. The V segment lost 0 bases and the J segment 6 bases; nucleotides outside the gene matches: 18. CDR1 is SGHDT, CDR2 YYEEEE, per germline. The CDR3 is made up of 20 amino acids. This clonotype was counted at least ten times. It was with a sample-barcoded 5' primer and a J-beta primer mix that a second PCR of about 7 to 12 cycles was run. TCRdb fed the 5' RACE reads into MiXCR, producing one record per CDR3 protein. The repertoire holds around 900,000 distinct CDR3 sequences, with around 26% as singletons. Source material: blood. The rearrangement uses TRBV5-6 and TRBJ2-1, with 10 bases lining up with TRBD1. The source of this sequence is a woman of 80 years or more in good health. CDR3 in DNA: TGTGCCAGCAGCTTGGAGGGACAGGGGCGTCGAATTTTTGGATTCAATGAGCAGTTCTTC. It codes for CASSLEGQGRRIFGFNEQFF.